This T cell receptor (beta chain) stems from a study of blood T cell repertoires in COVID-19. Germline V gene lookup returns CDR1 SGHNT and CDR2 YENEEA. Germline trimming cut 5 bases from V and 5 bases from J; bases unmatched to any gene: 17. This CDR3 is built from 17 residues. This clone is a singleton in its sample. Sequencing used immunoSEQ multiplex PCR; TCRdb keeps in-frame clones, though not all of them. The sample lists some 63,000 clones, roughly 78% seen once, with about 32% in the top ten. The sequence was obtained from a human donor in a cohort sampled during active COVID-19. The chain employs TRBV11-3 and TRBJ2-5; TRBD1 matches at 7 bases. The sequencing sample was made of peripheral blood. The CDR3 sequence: CASSRGGRGLEMETQYF. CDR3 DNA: TGTGCCAGCAGCCGAGGAGGAAGGGGGCTGGAGATGGAGACCCAGTACTTC.